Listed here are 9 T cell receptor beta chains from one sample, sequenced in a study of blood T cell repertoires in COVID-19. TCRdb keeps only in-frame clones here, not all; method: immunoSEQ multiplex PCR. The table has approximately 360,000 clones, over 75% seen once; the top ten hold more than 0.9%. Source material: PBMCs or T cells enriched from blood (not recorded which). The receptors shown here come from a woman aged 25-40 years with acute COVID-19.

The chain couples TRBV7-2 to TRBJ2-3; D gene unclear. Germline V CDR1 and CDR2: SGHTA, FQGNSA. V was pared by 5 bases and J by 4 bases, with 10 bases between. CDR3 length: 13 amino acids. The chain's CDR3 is CASSPSPPDTQYF. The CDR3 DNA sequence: TGTGCCAGCAGCCCATCCCCCCCAGATACGCAGTATTTT.

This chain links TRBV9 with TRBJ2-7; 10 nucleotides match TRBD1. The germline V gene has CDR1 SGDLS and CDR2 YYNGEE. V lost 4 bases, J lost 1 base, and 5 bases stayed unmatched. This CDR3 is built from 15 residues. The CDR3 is CASSMGQGTSYEQYF. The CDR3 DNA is TGTGCCAGCAGCATGGGACAGGGGACGTCCTACGAGCAGTACTTC. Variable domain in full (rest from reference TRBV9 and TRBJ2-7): DSGVTQTPKHLITATGQRVTLRCSPRSGDLSVYWYQQSLDQGLQFLIQYYNGEERAKGNILERFSAQQFPDLHSELNLSSLELGDSALYFCASSMGQGTSYEQYFGPGTRLTVT.

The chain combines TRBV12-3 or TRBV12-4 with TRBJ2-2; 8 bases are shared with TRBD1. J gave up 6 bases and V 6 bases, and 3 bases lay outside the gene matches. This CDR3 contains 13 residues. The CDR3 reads CASSVQGAGELFF. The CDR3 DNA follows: TGTGCCAGCAGCGTACAGGGGGCCGGGGAGCTGTTTTTT.

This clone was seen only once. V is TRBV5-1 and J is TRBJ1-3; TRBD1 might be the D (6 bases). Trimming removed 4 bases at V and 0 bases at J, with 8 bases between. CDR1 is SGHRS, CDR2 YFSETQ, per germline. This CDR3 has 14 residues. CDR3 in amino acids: CASSPGDSGNTIYF. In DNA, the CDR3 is TGCGCCAGCAGCCCAGGGGACTCTGGAAACACCATATATTTT.

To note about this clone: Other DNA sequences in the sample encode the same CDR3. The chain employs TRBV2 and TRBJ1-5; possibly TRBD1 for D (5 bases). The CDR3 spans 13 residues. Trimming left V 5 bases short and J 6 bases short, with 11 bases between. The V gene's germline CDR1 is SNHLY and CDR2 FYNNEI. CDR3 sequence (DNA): TGTGCCAGCAGTTCAGGGCTGGGTCAGCCCCAGCATTTT. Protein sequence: CASSSGLGQPQHF.

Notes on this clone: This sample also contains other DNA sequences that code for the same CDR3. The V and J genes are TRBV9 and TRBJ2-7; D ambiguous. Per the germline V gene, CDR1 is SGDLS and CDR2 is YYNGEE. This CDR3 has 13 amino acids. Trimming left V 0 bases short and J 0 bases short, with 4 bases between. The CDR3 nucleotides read TGTGCCAGCAGCGTAGCGGGCTCCTACGAGCAGTACTTC. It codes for CASSVAGSYEQYF.

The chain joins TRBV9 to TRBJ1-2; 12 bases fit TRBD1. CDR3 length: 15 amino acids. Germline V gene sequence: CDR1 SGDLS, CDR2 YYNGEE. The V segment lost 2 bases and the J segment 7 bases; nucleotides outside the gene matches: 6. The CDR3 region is CASSVGTGGFGGYTF. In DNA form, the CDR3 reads TGTGCCAGCAGCGTCGGGACAGGGGGCTTCGGTGGCTACACCTTC.

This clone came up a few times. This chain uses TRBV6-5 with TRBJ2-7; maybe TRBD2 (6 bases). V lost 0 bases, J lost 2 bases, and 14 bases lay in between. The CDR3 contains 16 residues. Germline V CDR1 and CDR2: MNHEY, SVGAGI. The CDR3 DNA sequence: TGTGCCAGCAGTTACTCGAGGGGACTGGCAACCTACGAGCAGTACTTC. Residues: CASSYSRGLATYEQYF.

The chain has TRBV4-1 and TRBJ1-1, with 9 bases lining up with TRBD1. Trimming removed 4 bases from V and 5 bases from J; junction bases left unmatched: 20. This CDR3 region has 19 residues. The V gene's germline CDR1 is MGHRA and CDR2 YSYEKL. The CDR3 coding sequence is TGCGCCAGCAGCCTACTCAGAGGGGACAGGGCCAAAACTGGGACTGAAGCTTTCTTT. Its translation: CASSLLRGDRAKTGTEAFF.